This TCR beta chain was retrieved from a study of blood T cell repertoires in COVID-19. Overall study context: COVID-19 samples from acute and convalescent phases originated in the United States, Italy and Spain.

This table comes from immunoSEQ multiplex PCR, and its TCRdb copy is limited to in-frame clones, with some not included. Among around 300,000 clones listed, roughly 86% were seen once. CDR3 length: 16 amino acids. The germline V gene encodes CDR1 MNHNY and CDR2 SVGAGI (reference sequence). V was pared by 6 bases and J by 7 bases, with 14 bases of the junction left unmatched. V usage is TRBV6-6 and J usage is TRBJ1-2, with TRBD1 matching over 10 bases. The clonotype originates from a woman between 18 and 30 years old who had recovered from COVID-19. The source material was PBMCs or T cells enriched from blood (not recorded which). CDR3 in DNA: TGTGCCAGCAGCCATACCGCGGGACAGGGGATCGGTGGCTACACCTTC. Encoded protein: CASSHTAGQGIGGYTF.